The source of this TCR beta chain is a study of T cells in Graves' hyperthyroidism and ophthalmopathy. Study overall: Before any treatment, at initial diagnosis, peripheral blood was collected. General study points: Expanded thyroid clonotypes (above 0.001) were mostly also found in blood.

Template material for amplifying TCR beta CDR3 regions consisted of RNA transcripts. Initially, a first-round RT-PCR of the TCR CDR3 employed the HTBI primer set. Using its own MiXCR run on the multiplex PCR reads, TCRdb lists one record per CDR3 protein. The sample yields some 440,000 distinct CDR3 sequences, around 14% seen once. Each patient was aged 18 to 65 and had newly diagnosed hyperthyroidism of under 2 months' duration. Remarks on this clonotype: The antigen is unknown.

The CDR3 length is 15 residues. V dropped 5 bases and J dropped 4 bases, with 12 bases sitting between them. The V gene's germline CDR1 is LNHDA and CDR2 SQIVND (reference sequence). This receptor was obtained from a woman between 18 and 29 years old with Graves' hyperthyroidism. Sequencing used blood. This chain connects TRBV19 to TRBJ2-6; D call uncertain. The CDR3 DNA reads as TGTGCCAGTAGTTATGTCCTGGGAGGGGCCAACGTCCTGACTTTC. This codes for CASSYVLGGANVLTF.